These 21 T cell receptor beta chains share one sample of origin, sequenced in a study of blood T cells in healthy people across ages (dated by TCRdb to between 2015 and 2017). Libraries were prepared through 5' RACE. The instrument given in TCRdb is Illumina HiSeq 2500. A second PCR of roughly 6 to 11 cycles was run with a J-beta primer mix and a sample-barcoded 5' primer. TCRdb trimmed the raw reads at Q25, called clones with MiXCR and kept productive beta chains. Entries that share a CDR3 protein sequence are merged under the most common genes and DNA. Present in this sample are over a million distinct CDR3 sequences, over 35% of which were seen just once. Approximately 17% of the sample comes from the top ten. The sample was blood. These receptors all stem from a woman in her sixties in good health.

This clonotype was found a few times. V gene TRBV5-1 combines with J gene TRBJ2-5; unclear D gene. Trimming cost V 2 bases and J 1 base, with 6 bases left between them. Germline V lookup: CDR1 SGHRS, CDR2 YFSETQ. CDR3 length: 13 residues. CDR3 nucleotides: TGCGCCAGCAGCTTCGACCCCCAAGAGACCCAGTACTTC. It specifies CASSFDPQETQYF. Drawing the rest from reference TRBV5-1 and TRBJ2-5, the complete variable domain is KAGVTQTPRYLIKTRGQQVTLSCSPISGHRSVSWYQQTPGQGLQFLFEYFSETQRNKGNFPGRFSGRQFSNSRSEMNVSTLELGDSALYLCASSFDPQETQYFGPGTRLLVL.

The V gene is TRBV20-1, the J gene TRBJ2-3, with TRBD2 matching over 8 bases. Per the germline V gene, CDR1 is DFQATT and CDR2 is SNEGSKA (reference sequence). CDR3 length: 17 residues. Unmatched junction bases numbered 11, after V lost 1 base and J lost 2 bases. The CDR3 loop is CSARGLGLALPTDTQYF. CDR3 DNA sequence: TGCAGTGCTAGAGGGCTTGGACTAGCCCTACCCACAGATACGCAGTATTTT.

This clonotype has more than one count but fewer than ten. The chain joins TRBV20-1 to TRBJ2-5; perhaps TRBD1 as D (5 bases). Trimming pared 6 bases from V and 1 base from J, leaving 18 bases between. The germline V gene has CDR1 DFQATT and CDR2 SNEGSKA (reference sequence). The CDR3 runs to 15 residues. Written as DNA, the CDR3 is TGCAGTGCCCGGCCTGGGGCGCACCTCCAAGAGACCCAGTACTTC. Its translation is CSARPGAHLQETQYF.

This clonotype was counted only a few times. The rearrangement uses TRBV28 and TRBJ2-3; D unclear. V gave up 4 bases and J gave up 6 bases, with 8 bases separating them. Germline lookup yields CDR1 MDHEN and CDR2 SYDVKM. CDR3 length: 12 amino acids. The CDR3 nucleotides are TGTGCCAGCAGTTCAACGATGGATACGCAGTATTTT. Residues: CASSSTMDTQYF.

The chain employs TRBV20-1 and TRBJ2-7, with 9 bases aligning to TRBD1. V lost 5 bases and J lost 2; bases outside the gene matches: 7. CDR1 and CDR2 from the germline V gene are DFQATT and SNEGSKA (reference sequence). The CDR3 is 14 residues long. The CDR3 sequence: CSAPRTGDPYEQYF. DNA for the CDR3: TGCAGTGCTCCTAGGACAGGGGACCCCTACGAGCAGTACTTC.

The V gene is TRBV29-1, the J gene TRBJ2-3; D gene uncertain. Trimming cost V 3 bases and J 3 bases, with 7 bases left between them. CDR3 length: 12 residues. Germline CDR1 reads SQVTM; CDR2 reads ANQGSEA. The CDR3 coding sequence is TGCAGCGTTGAGGAGCTTACAGATACGCAGTATTTT. Translated: CSVEELTDTQYF.

The chain combines TRBV3-1 with TRBJ2-7; weak D call: TRBD2 (7 bases). This CDR3 has 17 amino acids. Germline V gene data show CDR1 as LGHDT and CDR2 as YNNKEL (reference sequence). The germline V and J ends were trimmed by 5 bases and 1 base, with 21 bases remaining between them. The CDR3 region is CASSKSRGSRESYEQYF. DNA of the CDR3: TGTGCCAGCAGCAAATCAAGGGGGTCGCGGGAGTCCTACGAGCAGTACTTC.

J is TRBJ2-7 and V is TRBV29-1; 10 positions match TRBD2. CDR1 is SQVTM and CDR2 is ANQGSEA in the germline V gene. V lost 2 bases and J lost 1; bases outside the gene matches: 5. The CDR3 is 15 amino acids. CDR3 sequence: CSVERLAGESYEQYF. In nucleotides, the CDR3 is TGCAGCGTTGAAAGGCTAGCGGGAGAGTCCTACGAGCAGTACTTC.

There are a few counts of this clonotype. The chain uses TRBV6-1 and TRBJ2-5; 15 positions agree with TRBD2. The DNA end is a closer match to TRBJ2-7, so the J assignment may be wrong. Germline lookup yields CDR1 MNHNS and CDR2 SASEGT. The CDR3 runs 15 residues. The CDR3 DNA reads as TGTGCCAGCATGGCGACGGGACTAGCGGGAGGCGAGCAGTACTTC. Its translation is CASMATGLAGGEQYF.

Many counts were recorded for this clonotype. V usage is TRBV29-1 and J usage is TRBJ2-5; no clear D gene. CDR1 and CDR2 from the germline V gene are SQVTM and ANQGSEA. The CDR3 has 12 amino acids. The ends were cut back, 2 bases at V and 4 bases at J, with 8 bases in the middle. The CDR3 DNA follows: TGCAGCGTTGAATCCGGGTTAGAGACCCAGTACTTC. Its translation is CSVESGLETQYF.

The chain is built from TRBV2 and TRBJ2-1; perhaps D is TRBD1 or TRBD2 (5 bases each). V lost 7 bases and J 3 bases, leaving 13 bases between the germline ends. Germline CDR1 and CDR2: SNHLY and FYNNEI. CDR3 length equals 14 residues. The CDR3 region has the DNA TGTGCCAGCAACTGGGGGAGTAACTACAATGAGCAGTTCTTC. The encoded protein is CASNWGSNYNEQFF.

In its sample, this clonotype was seen many times. The J gene is TRBJ2-3, the V gene TRBV7-2; 7 positions match TRBD1. The CDR3 sequence is 15 residues long. Germline V lookup: CDR1 SGHTA, CDR2 FQGNSA. The V segment lost 6 bases and the J segment 0 bases; nucleotides outside the gene matches: 6. DNA of the CDR3: TGTGCCAGCAGGCGCGACAGGGTTAGCACAGATACGCAGTATTTT. Its translation is CASRRDRVSTDTQYF.

Comment on this clonotype: The junction shows a germline mismatch at one end, possibly a read error. The rearrangement joins TRBV4-1 to TRBJ2-7; TRBD1 aligns across 9 bases. CDR3 size: 16 residues. The germline gives CDR1 MGHRA, CDR2 YSYEKL. CDR3 residues: CASSQGPGQGFYERYF. In DNA form, the CDR3 reads TGCGCCAGCAGCCAAGGACCCGGACAGGGGTTCTACGAGCGGTACTTC.

This clonotype was detected only a few times. V gene TRBV6-1 combines with J gene TRBJ2-3; 10 bases match TRBD1. V gave up 10 bases and J gave up 1 base; unmatched junction bases: 8. The germline V gene encodes CDR1 MNHNS and CDR2 SASEGT. The CDR3 sequence is 15 residues long. CDR3 residues: CATQLGTGGTDTQYF. The CDR3 DNA follows: TGTGCCACCCAACTCGGGACAGGGGGCACAGATACGCAGTATTTT.

The chain links TRBV29-1 to TRBJ1-5; D possibly corresponds to TRBD1 (5 bases). With 4 bases removed from V and 6 bases from J, the gap between germline ends came to 13 bases. Germline CDR1 SQVTM, CDR2 ANQGSEA. The CDR3 sequence is 13 residues long. DNA of the CDR3: TGCAGCGTTGTGCTGGGGGGTGGTCAGCCCCAGCATTTT. It is translated as CSVVLGGGQPQHF.

This clonotype came up many times. The V and J genes are TRBV5-1 and TRBJ1-6, with 8 bases fitting TRBD1. The CDR3 totals 14 residues. Germline trimming cut 4 bases from V and 9 bases from J; bases unmatched to any gene: 6. Germline values: CDR1 SGHRS, CDR2 YFSETQ. CDR3 in amino acids: CASSPGGSASPLHF. Written as DNA, the CDR3 is TGCGCCAGCAGCCCAGGGGGCAGCGCTTCACCCCTCCACTTT.

A few counts support this clonotype. The V and J genes are TRBV12-5 and TRBJ2-7, with D uncertain. Germline CDR1 and CDR2: LGHNT and FRNRAP. The CDR3 has 11 residues. V was shortened by 1 base and J by 7 bases, with 5 bases between the two germline ends. The CDR3 nucleotides are TGTGCTAGTGGTTTGGGGTTTGAGCAGTACTTC. As protein: CASGLGFEQYF.

This clonotype was observed once. The rearrangement links TRBV11-1 to TRBJ2-5, with D unclear. The CDR3 is 13 residues long. CDR1 SGHAT and CDR2 FQDESV come from the germline V gene (reference sequence). V was trimmed by 4 bases and J by 10 bases, leaving 16 bases between them. The CDR3 nucleotides read TGTGCCAGCAGCTACTGGGGTCAGGTCGACCAGTACTTC. Its protein product is CASSYWGQVDQYF.

This clonotype has just a few counts. The rearrangement links TRBV20-1 to TRBJ2-1; D call uncertain. The V gene's germline CDR1 is DFQATT and CDR2 SNEGSKA (reference sequence). This CDR3 is 13 amino acids long. V was trimmed by 0 bases and J by 9 bases, leaving 12 bases between them. This CDR3 is CSARDRVLGEQFF. DNA of the CDR3: TGCAGTGCTAGAGATAGGGTTTTGGGTGAGCAGTTCTTC.

This clonotype appeared a few times. V gene TRBV4-3 combines with J gene TRBJ2-1; D might be TRBD1 (5 bases). Germline values: CDR1 LGHNA, CDR2 YSLEER. Trimming stripped 2 bases from V and 8 bases from J, with 10 bases between. The CDR3 totals 13 residues. CDR3 sequence reads: CASSQFRGYEQFF. CDR3 in DNA: TGCGCCAGCAGCCAATTTAGGGGTTATGAGCAGTTCTTC.

The chain is built from TRBV20-1 and TRBJ2-5, with D possibly matching TRBD1 (5 bases). V was clipped by 7 bases and J by 2 bases, with 17 bases between them. Germline CDR1 and CDR2: DFQATT and SNEGSKA (reference sequence). The CDR3 sequence is 14 residues long. The CDR3 bases are TGCAGTGTAAACATGCCAGGGTTACAAGAGACCCAGTACTTC. Protein sequence: CSVNMPGLQETQYF.